This paragraph covers one TCR beta chain sequence. The antigen remains undetermined. The method was immunoSEQ multiplex PCR; TCRdb's version includes in-frame clones alone and lacks a portion of them. Of more than 40,000 clones detected, around 80% appear once; the ten largest clones hold under 30%. After removal of 10 bases from V and 3 bases from J, the junction contained 9 bases not matched to a gene. The CDR3 is 15 amino acids. The V gene's germline CDR1 is MNHEY and CDR2 SMNVEV (reference sequence). This record comes from a study of OX40 agonist ivuxolimab in advanced cancers. Study results and limitations: Average numbers of expanded clones were greater in CD8+ T cells than in CD4+. Also showing low normalized T-cell clonal expansion were some of the nonresponders.

Material: CD4+ or CD8+ T cells sorted from blood, obtained in a trial of the OX40 agonist ivuxolimab. The gene calls are TRBV27 and TRBJ1-6; 7 bases agree with TRBD1. The clonotype comes from an adult with an advanced solid tumor such as melanoma, head and neck, liver or kidney cancer. The CDR3 nucleotides read TGTGCCACCAGCCCACAGGGGTTCTATAATTCACCCCTCCACTTT. This encodes CATSPQGFYNSPLHF.